The TCR beta chain described here comes from a study of CD8 T cells in ankylosing spondylitis. Study outcomes and limitations: Seemingly distinctive of ankylosing spondylitis blood was a TCR beta motif formed by eight highly homologous variants.

This clonotype was found a few times. No antigen is known for it. MiXCR, run by TCRdb on the 5' RACE reads, gives a single entry per CDR3 protein. This sample has just under 550,000 distinct CDR3 sequences, with roughly 12% found just once. The sequence was obtained from a male donor with ankylosing spondylitis. Sequenced material: blood, either unsorted or a sorted T cell fraction (not recorded which).

CDR3 in DNA: TGTGCCAGCAGCTTGCAAACGACTCAAGCCTCCTACGAGCAGTACTTC. Encoded protein: CASSLQTTQASYEQYF. The chain employs TRBV11-1 and TRBJ2-7; D not resolved. Germline loops: CDR1 SGHAT, CDR2 FQDESV (reference sequence). V was pared by 3 bases and J by 0 bases, with 15 bases between. The CDR3 is made up of 16 amino acids.